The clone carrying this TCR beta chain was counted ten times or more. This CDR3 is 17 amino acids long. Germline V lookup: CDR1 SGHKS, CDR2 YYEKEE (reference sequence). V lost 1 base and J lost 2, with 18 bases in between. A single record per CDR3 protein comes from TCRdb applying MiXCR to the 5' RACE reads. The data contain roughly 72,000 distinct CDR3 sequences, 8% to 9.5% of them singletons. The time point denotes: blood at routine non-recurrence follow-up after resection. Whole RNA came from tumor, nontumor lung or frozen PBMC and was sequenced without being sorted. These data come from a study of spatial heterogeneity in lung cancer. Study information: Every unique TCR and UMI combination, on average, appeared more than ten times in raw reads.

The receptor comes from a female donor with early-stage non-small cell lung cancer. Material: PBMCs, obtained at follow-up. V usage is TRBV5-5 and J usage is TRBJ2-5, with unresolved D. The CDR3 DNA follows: TGTGCCAGCAGCTTGAACCGCCTTCGCGGTAGGCAAGAGACCCAGTACTTC. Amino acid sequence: CASSLNRLRGRQETQYF.